This T cell receptor (beta chain) was identified during a study of control samples from healthy donors and cancer patients. Some clones are missing from TCRdb's copy, which holds only in-frame ones; the method was immunoSEQ multiplex PCR. The data show 80,000 or so clones, over 85% seen once. The germline V gene encodes CDR1 GTSNPN and CDR2 SVGIG (reference sequence). The CDR3 is 14 residues long. V dropped 1 base and J dropped 5 bases, with 14 bases sitting between them. This sequence joins TRBV30 and TRBJ2-5; D is ambiguous. The clonotype originates from a man aged 50-60 years in good health. The sequenced material came from blood. As DNA, the CDR3 is TGTGCCTGGAGTGGTTTTATACCTCGGGAGACCCAGTACTTC. The encoded protein is CAWSGFIPRETQYF.